Listed here are 30 T cell receptor beta chains from one sample, sequenced in a study of T cells after yellow fever vaccination. In TCRdb, the 5' RACE reads were re-called with MiXCR into one record per CDR3 protein. The profile covers roughly 9,300 distinct CDR3 sequences, with more than 4% appearing a single time and roughly 1.5% taken by the ten largest. Sequences were derived from PBMCs, either bulk or a sorted T-cell subset (CD4+, CD8+, memory, or dextramer-sorted; not recorded which), sampled about 2 weeks after the first yellow fever vaccination. These receptors all come from a man aged 18-30 years who received the YFV17D yellow fever vaccine.

This clonotype appeared many times. The V call is TRBV11-2, the J call TRBJ2-5; possibly TRBD1 or TRBD2 for D (5 bases each). Germline V CDR1 and CDR2: SGHAT, FQNNGV. The CDR3 sequence is 17 residues long. V was cut by 2 bases and J by 0 bases, with 16 bases left in between. The CDR3 nucleotides read TGTGCCAGCAGCTTATCCCCCGCAGGGCGGGACCAAGAGACCCAGTACTTC. Protein product: CASSLSPAGRDQETQYF.

By sample fraction, this clonotype is medium-sized (0.01 to 0.1%). V and J are TRBV5-4 and TRBJ2-1; 9 bases are shared with TRBD1. There are 14 residues in the CDR3. CDR1 is SGHNT, CDR2 YYREEE, per germline (reference sequence). Trimming took 4 bases from V and 8 from J; bases not matched to a gene: 7. The chain's CDR3 is CASSARQGGDEQFF. DNA of the CDR3: TGTGCCAGCAGCGCCCGACAGGGGGGAGATGAGCAGTTCTTC.

This clonotype was counted at least ten times. The genes are TRBV2 and TRBJ1-2; no reliable D call. The CDR3 is made up of 12 amino acids. The germline gives CDR1 SNHLY, CDR2 FYNNEI. Trimming left V 3 bases short and J 5 bases short, with 7 bases between. DNA for the CDR3: TGTGCCAGCAGTGACAGGTTATATGGCTACACCTTC. Protein product: CASSDRLYGYTF.

Ten or more counts support this clonotype. This chain connects TRBV4-3 to TRBJ2-7; TRBD1 might be the D (6 bases). Looked up from germline, CDR1 is LGHNA and CDR2 is YSLEER. The CDR3 has 13 residues. V was cut by 4 bases and J by 12 bases, with 19 bases left in between. CDR3 sequence (DNA): TGCGCCAGCAGCCGCGACGTACAGGGCGGTATGTACTTC. This sequence encodes CASSRDVQGGMYF.

Details on this clonotype: The germline gene is not matched at one end of the junction; a read error may be the cause. This rearrangement joins TRBV10-3 to TRBJ2-1; 7 bases line up with TRBD1. Germline CDR1 is ENHRY and CDR2 is SYGVKD. The CDR3 spans 14 residues. The CDR3 sequence is CAIRPSTGLDEHFF. CDR3 sequence (DNA): TGTGCCATCCGTCCATCGACAGGGTTGGATGAGCACTTCTTC.

This clonotype ranks as medium-sized. The gene calls are TRBV12-3 or TRBV12-4 and TRBJ2-1; 7 bases match TRBD2. J was trimmed by 2 bases and V by 5 bases; bases with no gene match: 6. The CDR3 contains 15 residues. The CDR3 is CASSRAGRAYNEQFF. CDR3 sequence (DNA): TGTGCCAGCAGTAGGGCAGGGAGGGCCTACAATGAGCAGTTCTTC.

Judged by abundance, this clonotype is medium-sized. This chain joins TRBV12-3 or TRBV12-4 and TRBJ2-1; D possibly corresponds to TRBD2 (6 bases). V was clipped by 5 bases and J by 14 bases, with 19 bases between them. The CDR3 runs 13 residues. CDR3 loop: CASSPNWGDLEFF. Written as DNA, the CDR3 is TGTGCCAGCAGTCCCAACTGGGGGGATTTAGAGTTCTTC.

This clonotype was recorded only once. The chain combines TRBV20-1 with TRBJ2-5; no definite D call. The CDR3 consists of 11 residues. Germline V lookup: CDR1 DFQATT, CDR2 SNEGSKA (reference sequence). V lost 0 bases and J lost 6, with 5 bases in between. The DNA for the CDR3 is TGCAGTGCTAGAGATCGAAAGACCCAGTACTTC. It codes for CSARDRKTQYF.

This clonotype ranks as medium-sized (0.01 to 0.1%). This chain joins TRBV10-3 and TRBJ1-5; D may be TRBD1 (5 bases). The CDR3 totals 14 residues. Trimming pared 3 bases from V and 0 bases from J, leaving 6 bases between. CDR1 ENHRY and CDR2 SYGVKD come from the germline V gene. The CDR3, as DNA: TGTGCCATCAGTGACAGGGTTAGCAATCAGCCCCAGCATTTT. This encodes CAISDRVSNQPQHF.

The chain combines TRBV18 with TRBJ2-6; weak D call: TRBD2 (5 bases). The CDR3 covers 15 residues. V was pared by 6 bases and J by 4 bases, with 13 bases between. The germline gives CDR1 KGHSH, CDR2 LQKENI. The CDR3 DNA follows: TGTGCCAGCTCGATACGGGCGGGCGGGGCCAACGTCCTGACTTTC. This gives the protein CASSIRAGGANVLTF.

This clonotype counts as medium-sized. The genes are TRBV7-2 and TRBJ2-1; D may be TRBD2 (6 bases). Trimming pared 6 bases from V and 0 bases from J, leaving 21 bases between. CDR3 size: 18 residues. Germline CDR1 and CDR2: SGHTA and FQGNSA. CDR3 coding DNA: TGTGCCAGCAGACCTCCTGCGGGGCTGGGGCGCTCCTACAATGAGCAGTTCTTC. The encoded protein is CASRPPAGLGRSYNEQFF.

In this sample, this clonotype turned up many times. This chain connects TRBV15 to TRBJ2-7; D perhaps matches TRBD1 (5 bases). Trimming cost V 5 bases and J 5 bases, with 16 bases left between them. This CDR3 contains 14 residues. Germline-derived CDR1 and CDR2 are LNHNV and YYDKDF (reference sequence). CDR3 sequence: CATSPLSGANEQYV. DNA for the CDR3: TGTGCCACCAGCCCTCTAAGTGGGGCCAACGAGCAGTACGTC.

This clonotype has at least ten counts. This chain connects TRBV27 to TRBJ2-6; no clear D gene. V was clipped by 6 bases and J by 0 bases, with 9 bases between them. CDR1 MNHEY and CDR2 SMNVEV come from the germline V gene (reference sequence). This CDR3 comprises 15 residues. This CDR3 reads CASSSWSSGANVLTF. The CDR3 DNA follows: TGTGCCAGCAGCTCTTGGAGCTCTGGGGCCAACGTCCTGACTTTC.

This clonotype rates as medium-sized. The chain recombines TRBV3-1 with TRBJ1-4; 8 positions match TRBD1. J was trimmed by 7 bases and V by 4 bases; bases with no gene match: 8. This CDR3 is 15 amino acids long. Looked up from germline, CDR1 is LGHDT and CDR2 is YNNKEL (reference sequence). The CDR3 here is CASSLKVQGVEKLFF. The CDR3, as DNA: TGTGCCAGCAGCCTTAAAGTACAGGGGGTTGAAAAACTGTTTTTT.

This clonotype is classed as medium-sized (0.01 to 0.1%). The V gene is TRBV5-6, the J gene TRBJ1-4; D is perhaps TRBD1 (6 bases). CDR3 length: 20 residues. V lost 1 base to trimming and J lost 6 bases, with 28 bases between them. The germline V gene encodes CDR1 SGHDT and CDR2 YYEEEE. CDR3 nucleotide sequence: TGTGCCAGCAGCTTGCTTCTGGGAGGTCCGGGACAAGGGGGAGATGAAAAACTGTTTTTT. It codes for CASSLLLGGPGQGGDEKLFF. The full variable domain, rest sourced from reference TRBV5-6 and TRBJ1-4, is DAGVTQSPTHLIKTRGQQVTLRCSPKSGHDTVSWYQQALGQGPQFIFQYYEEEERQRGNFPDRFSGHQFPNYSSELNVNALLLGDSALYLCASSLLLGGPGQGGDEKLFFGSGTQLSVL.

Relative to its sample, this clonotype is medium-sized. This chain connects TRBV9 to TRBJ2-3; D gene uncertain. CDR3 length: 14 residues. V was trimmed by 4 bases and J by 3 bases, leaving 12 bases between them. The V gene's germline CDR1 is SGDLS and CDR2 YYNGEE. The CDR3 spells CASSLDSPTDTQYF. CDR3 nucleotides: TGTGCCAGCAGCCTAGACTCCCCAACAGATACGCAGTATTTT.

The table lists this clonotype with many counts. This sequence joins TRBV11-2 and TRBJ2-1; D not resolved. With 1 base removed from V and 5 bases from J, the gap between germline ends came to 6 bases. This CDR3 comprises 13 residues. Germline lookup yields CDR1 SGHAT and CDR2 FQNNGV. The CDR3: CASSLGRNNEQFF. The CDR3 nucleotides read TGTGCCAGCAGCTTAGGACGGAACAATGAGCAGTTCTTC. The full variable domain, its missing parts supplied by reference TRBV11-2 and TRBJ2-1, is EAGVAQSPRYKIIEKRQSVAFWCNPISGHATLYWYQQILGQGPKLLIQFQNNGVVDDSQLPKDRFSAERLKGVDSTLKIQPAKLEDSAVYLCASSLGRNNEQFFGPGTRLTVL.

This clonotype is medium-sized by share. V and J are TRBV4-1 and TRBJ2-1; possible D gene TRBD2, 7 bases. V was clipped by 4 bases and J by 4 bases, with 23 bases between them. CDR1 MGHRA and CDR2 YSYEKL come from the germline V gene. The CDR3 consists of 18 residues. The CDR3 coding sequence is TGCGCCAGCAGCCGACCTCGAGCTAGAGGGGGGGTGTACAATGAGCAGTTCTTC. It yields the protein CASSRPRARGGVYNEQFF.

This clonotype was found many times. The genes are TRBV6-5 and TRBJ2-1; 12 positions agree with TRBD2. The CDR3 loop spans 15 amino acids. The V gene end was trimmed by 5 bases and the J gene end by 8 bases; junction bases not matched to a gene: 7. Germline CDR1 MNHEY, CDR2 SVGAGI. CDR3 loop: CASSRPSGGAYEQFF. The CDR3, as DNA: TGTGCCAGCAGTCGTCCTAGCGGGGGGGCCTATGAGCAGTTCTTC.

This clonotype is categorized as medium-sized (0.01 to 0.1%). The genes are TRBV27 and TRBJ1-2, with a possible D match to TRBD1 (5 bases). The CDR3 loop spans 15 amino acids. V was cut by 4 bases and J by 8 bases, with 20 bases left in between. Germline values: CDR1 MNHEY, CDR2 SMNVEV (reference sequence). In nucleotides, the CDR3 is TGTGCCAGCAGTTCCGGTGACAGCCTAAAGGGGGGCTACACCTTC. This encodes CASSSGDSLKGGYTF.

This clonotype was observed many times. This rearrangement joins TRBV30 to TRBJ1-1, with 8 bases matching TRBD1. The V gene end was trimmed by 8 bases and the J gene end by 2 bases; junction bases not matched to a gene: 4. CDR3 size: 12 residues. Looked up from germline, CDR1 is GTSNPN and CDR2 is SVGIG (reference sequence). The CDR3 loop is CAGAGGNTEAFF. CDR3 sequence (DNA): TGTGCCGGAGCAGGGGGCAACACTGAAGCTTTCTTT.

This clonotype was detected many times. The chain links TRBV6-5 to TRBJ1-1; the match to TRBD1 covers 9 bases. J was trimmed by 4 bases and V by 6 bases; bases with no gene match: 3. The germline CDR1 and CDR2 sequences are MNHEY and SVGAGI. There are 13 residues in the CDR3. This chain's CDR3 is CASRRQGGTEAFF. CDR3 DNA sequence: TGTGCCAGCAGGAGACAGGGGGGCACTGAAGCTTTCTTT.

This clonotype was counted at least ten times. The V call is TRBV5-6, the J call TRBJ1-1, with D hard to call. V lost 0 bases and J 0 bases, leaving 9 bases between the germline ends. Per the germline V gene, CDR1 is SGHDT and CDR2 is YYEEEE. CDR3 size: 15 residues. This CDR3 is CASSLEARMNTEAFF. The CDR3 DNA reads as TGTGCCAGCAGCTTGGAAGCTCGGATGAACACTGAAGCTTTCTTT.

This clonotype was observed at least ten times. The chain joins TRBV20-1 to TRBJ2-5, with 10 bases matching TRBD2. Per germline, CDR1 DFQATT and CDR2 SNEGSKA (reference sequence). The CDR3 sequence is 14 residues long. This CDR3 is CSQGSAGGQETQYF. CDR3 bases: TGCAGCCAGGGGTCAGCGGGGGGGCAAGAGACCCAGTACTTC.

The rearrangement links TRBV3-1 to TRBJ2-3; D remains ambiguous. CDR3 length equals 15 residues. V gave up 11 bases and J gave up 0 bases, with 18 bases separating them. CDR1 is LGHDT and CDR2 is YNNKEL in the germline V gene (reference sequence). The CDR3 spells CACSQHVPSTDTQYF. The CDR3 DNA is TGTGCCTGCTCCCAGCACGTCCCTAGCACAGATACGCAGTATTTT.

This clonotype is medium-sized within its sample. The CDR3 DNA reads as TGTGCCATCAGCTTTCGACAGAGCGACCGAAATGAGCAGTTCTTC. Protein: CAISFRQSDRNEQFF. The chain uses TRBV10-3 and TRBJ2-1; perhaps TRBD1 as D (5 bases). CDR3 size: 15 residues. V was trimmed by 6 bases and J by 7 bases, leaving 19 bases between them. Germline-derived CDR1 and CDR2 are ENHRY and SYGVKD.

This clonotype is categorized as medium-sized. The CDR3 protein is CASSPPGQETQYF. CDR3 coding DNA: TGTGCCAGCTCACCACCAGGACAAGAGACCCAGTACTTC. V and J are TRBV18 and TRBJ2-5; D is unresolved. This CDR3 is 13 amino acids long. V dropped 0 bases and J dropped 2 bases, with 4 bases sitting between them. CDR1 and CDR2 from the germline V gene are KGHSH and LQKENI.

This clonotype was seen ten or more times. The chain carries TRBV4-1 and TRBJ1-2; 7 positions agree with TRBD1. This CDR3 spans 13 amino acids. V lost 0 bases and J lost 8; bases outside the gene matches: 3. CDR1 is MGHRA and CDR2 is YSYEKL in the germline V gene. The CDR3 sequence is CASSQEPGGGYTF. In DNA, the CDR3 is TGCGCCAGCAGCCAAGAACCAGGGGGGGGCTACACCTTC.

By share, this clonotype ranks as medium-sized. V gene TRBV12-3 or TRBV12-4 combines with J gene TRBJ2-3; no clear D. Trimming took 3 bases from V and 4 from J, leaving 11 bases between them. The CDR3 is made up of 14 amino acids. CDR3 protein: CASSLAVTPDTQYF. Here the CDR3 DNA reads TGTGCCAGCAGTTTGGCTGTTACCCCAGATACGCAGTATTTT.

By frequency in the sample, this clonotype is medium-sized (0.01 to 0.1%). V gene TRBV5-6 combines with J gene TRBJ2-3, with 10 nucleotides matching TRBD2. The CDR3 runs 16 residues. Germline V gives CDR1 SGHDT, CDR2 YYEEEE. Trimming took 5 bases from V and 5 from J; bases not matched to a gene: 11. The DNA for the CDR3 is TGTGCCAGCAGAGCGCAGGCTAGCGGGGGTATAGATACGCAGTATTTT. Its protein product is CASRAQASGGIDTQYF. Full variable domain (remainder filled in from reference TRBV5-6 and TRBJ2-3): DAGVTQSPTHLIKTRGQQVTLRCSPKSGHDTVSWYQQALGQGPQFIFQYYEEEERQRGNFPDRFSGHQFPNYSSELNVNALLLGDSALYLCASRAQASGGIDTQYFGPGTRLTVL.